This is a list of T cell receptor beta chains from one sample in a study of T-cell memory formation after mild COVID-19. TCRdb recomputed calls from the 5' RACE reads with MiXCR, one row per CDR3 protein. This repertoire shows hundreds of thousands of distinct CDR3 sequences, under 20% found once; its top ten account for 23%. The source material was PBMCs or a T cell subset sorted from them (not recorded which). All receptors derive from a young man who had mild COVID-19 (a few samples of this study predate the infection). Cell type and time point are not known. Both conserved end residues are part of each CDR3. The D gene is left open where the match is weak. Not all rows give a size; the values are once, few, many and, for expanded clones, a class.

J gene | clone size | V gene | D gene | CDR3 protein | CDR3 DNA
TRBJ2-6 | many | TRBV6-2/TRBV6-3 | NA | CASFQGSGANVLTF | TGTGCCAGCTTCCAGGGCTCTGGGGCCAACGTCCTGACTTTC
TRBJ2-3 | few | TRBV18 | NA | CASSLSDRPDTQYF | TGTGCCAGCTCACTCTCGGACCGACCTGATACGCAGTATTTT
TRBJ1-5 | NA | TRBV6-5 | NA | CASSYSSEQPQHF | TGTGCCAGCAGTTATAGCTCGGAGCAGCCCCAGCATTTT
TRBJ2-3 | many | TRBV24-1 | NA | CATSERDTQYF | TGTGCCACCAGTGAACGGGATACGCAGTATTTT
TRBJ1-1 | few | TRBV6-2/TRBV6-3 | NA | CASNFRVDTEAFF | TGTGCCAGCAATTTCCGCGTGGACACTGAAGCTTTCTTT
TRBJ2-3 | few | TRBV7-9 | NA | CASSSALPSTDTQYF | TGTGCCAGCAGCTCGGCGCTTCCCAGCACAGATACGCAGTATTTT
TRBJ2-1 | few | TRBV19 | TRBD1 | CASPVRPGTVNEQFF | TGTGCCAGCCCGGTGCGGCCCGGGACAGTCAATGAGCAGTTCTTC
TRBJ2-2 | NA | TRBV7-3 | TRBD2 | CASSLTGEGTGELFF | TGTGCCAGCAGCTTAACGGGGGAGGGTACCGGGGAGCTGTTTTTT
TRBJ2-1 | NA | TRBV20-1 | TRBD2 | CSAGLADNEQFF | TGCAGTGCTGGCCTAGCGGACAATGAGCAGTTCTTC
TRBJ2-1 | few | TRBV27 | TRBD1 | CASSSGQGTAIYNEQFF | TGTGCCAGCAGTTCCGGACAGGGGACCGCTATTTACAATGAGCAGTTCTTC
TRBJ1-2 | NA | TRBV29-1 | NA | CSVEETGTLGYTF | TGCAGCGTTGAAGAGACTGGGACTCTTGGCTACACCTTC
TRBJ2-1 | NA | TRBV6-5 | TRBD1 | CASSRDRANNEQFF | TGTGCCAGCAGCCGGGACAGGGCCAACAATGAGCAGTTCTTC
TRBJ2-7 | few | TRBV27 | NA | CASRGTESYEQYF | TGTGCCAGCAGAGGGACGGAGTCCTACGAGCAGTACTTC
TRBJ2-7 | few | TRBV29-1 | TRBD2 | CSVQGGERGLAYEQYF | TGCAGCGTTCAAGGAGGGGAGCGGGGCCTCGCCTACGAGCAGTACTTC
TRBJ2-7 | few | TRBV11-2 | TRBD1 | CASSSPGEGAMGEQYF | TGTGCCAGCAGCTCGCCGGGCGAGGGGGCGATGGGAGAGCAGTACTTC
TRBJ2-1 | few | TRBV3-1 | NA | CASSQGDGVEFF | TGTGCCAGCAGCCAAGGAGACGGGGTGGAGTTCTTC
TRBJ2-2 | NA | TRBV20-1 | TRBD2 | CSARDPLSGGSGELFF | TGCAGTGCTAGAGACCCCCTGAGCGGGGGGTCCGGGGAGCTGTTTTTT
TRBJ2-3 | few | TRBV6-2/TRBV6-3 | NA | CASSYSPGDTDTQYF | TGTGCCAGCAGTTACTCTCCGGGGGACACAGATACGCAGTATTTT
TRBJ2-7 | few | TRBV6-2/TRBV6-3 | NA | CASSPTGWAYEQYF | TGTGCCAGCAGTCCAACAGGGTGGGCCTACGAGCAGTACTTC
TRBJ2-2 | many | TRBV6-2/TRBV6-3 | NA | CASRDTGELFF | TGTGCCAGCAGAGACACCGGGGAGCTGTTTTTT
TRBJ1-2 | NA | TRBV6-2/TRBV6-3 | NA | CASTLQWTGTYGYTF | TGTGCCAGCACACTCCAATGGACGGGAACCTATGGCTACACCTTC
TRBJ1-6 | few | TRBV5-1 | NA | CASSWPDSPLHF | TGCGCCAGCAGCTGGCCTGATTCACCCCTCCACTTT
TRBJ1-1 | few | TRBV11-2 | TRBD1 | CASSFLTGRLDTEAFF | TGTGCCAGCAGTTTTCTGACAGGGAGGTTGGACACTGAAGCTTTCTTT
TRBJ2-1 | few | TRBV18 | TRBD1 | CASSPPGTGYNEQFF | TGTGCCAGCTCACCACCGGGGACAGGGTACAATGAGCAGTTCTTC
TRBJ2-1 | NA | TRBV7-2 | NA | CASSLSRSSVNNEQFF | TGTGCCAGCAGCCTAAGTAGGTCTAGCGTTAACAATGAGCAGTTCTTC
TRBJ2-1 | NA | TRBV12-3/TRBV12-4 | TRBD1 | CAIDRVLGNEQFF | TGTGCCATCGACAGGGTTCTGGGGAATGAGCAGTTCTTC
TRBJ1-2 | many | TRBV4-3 | NA | CASSQVGGINYGYTF | TGCGCCAGCAGCCAAGTGGGGGGTATCAACTATGGCTACACCTTC
TRBJ1-1 | few | TRBV20-1 | TRBD1 | CSASEGGRNTEAFF | TGCAGTGCGAGCGAAGGGGGCCGAAACACTGAAGCTTTCTTT
TRBJ2-2 | NA | TRBV4-1 | TRBD1 | CASSPRTGLNTGELFF | TGCGCCAGCAGCCCTCGGACAGGCCTGAACACCGGGGAGCTGTTTTTT
TRBJ2-7 | many | TRBV10-2 | TRBD1 | CASQGVGTYEQYF | TGCGCCAGTCAGGGGGTGGGAACCTACGAGCAGTACTTC
TRBJ2-2 | few | TRBV19 | NA | CASSIRASGELFF | TGTGCCAGTAGTATTCGGGCCTCCGGGGAGCTGTTTTTT
TRBJ1-3 | NA | TRBV11-2 | NA | CASSSRDSGNTIYF | TGTGCCAGCAGTTCCAGGGACTCTGGAAACACCATATATTTT
TRBJ2-3 | many | TRBV4-3 | NA | CASSQETWADTQYF | TGCGCCAGCAGCCAAGAAACCTGGGCAGATACGCAGTATTTT
TRBJ2-4 | few | TRBV4-3 | TRBD2 | CASSQWTSNIQYF | TGCGCCAGCAGCCAATGGACTAGCAACATTCAGTACTTC
TRBJ1-2 | NA | TRBV12-3/TRBV12-4 | NA | CASFPGGELGYTF | TGTGCCAGCTTCCCCGGGGGGGAGCTTGGCTACACCTTC
TRBJ2-5 | many | TRBV7-2 | TRBD2 | CASSFPLGGGETQYF | TGTGCCAGCAGCTTTCCCCTCGGGGGGGGAGAGACCCAGTACTTC
TRBJ2-3 | many | TRBV4-1 | TRBD2 | CASNSGGGPDTQYF | TGCGCCAGCAATAGCGGGGGGGGCCCAGATACGCAGTATTTT
TRBJ1-5 | few | TRBV28 | NA | CASSRTARAVGNQPQHF | TGTGCCAGCAGTAGGACCGCAAGGGCGGTGGGCAATCAGCCCCAGCATTTT
TRBJ1-1 | few | TRBV4-1 | NA | CASSQEWEVLGNTEAFF | TGCGCCAGCAGCCAAGAGTGGGAGGTTCTCGGGAACACTGAAGCTTTCTTT
TRBJ2-5 | many | TRBV2 | NA | CASSPVRGAETQYF | TGTGCCAGCAGCCCCGTCAGGGGGGCAGAGACCCAGTACTTC
TRBJ2-1 | NA | TRBV18 | TRBD1 | CASSTLDRGSEQFF | TGTGCCAGCTCAACCCTGGACAGGGGGAGTGAGCAGTTCTTC
TRBJ1-5 | NA | TRBV9 | NA | CASSEGVNQPQHF | TGTGCCAGCAGCGAGGGGGTGAATCAGCCCCAGCATTTT
TRBJ2-7 | many | TRBV18 | NA | CASSSQGQSYEQYF | TGTGCCAGCTCATCGCAGGGGCAATCCTACGAGCAGTACTTC
TRBJ1-6 | few | TRBV5-1 | NA | CASSMGGWRNNSPLHF | TGCGCCAGCAGCATGGGGGGGTGGCGGAATAATTCACCCCTCCACTTT
TRBJ2-2 | few | TRBV6-2/TRBV6-3 | NA | CASSYGAPGELFF | TGTGCCAGCAGTTACGGCGCACCCGGGGAGCTGTTTTTT
TRBJ2-1 | NA | TRBV7-3 | TRBD2 | CASSSLAVTSYNEQFF | TGTGCCAGCAGCTCCCTAGCGGTGACAAGCTACAATGAGCAGTTCTTC
TRBJ2-7 | few | TRBV12-3/TRBV12-4 | TRBD2 | CASCSGGNYEQYF | TGTGCCAGCTGTTCCGGGGGGAATTACGAGCAGTACTTC
TRBJ1-1 | NA | TRBV15 | NA | CATSSGDTSTLEAFF | TGTGCCACCAGCAGCGGAGACACCTCTACCCTTGAAGCTTTCTTT
TRBJ2-5 | NA | TRBV7-6 | NA | CASSRQPPSSSETQYF | TGTGCCAGCAGCCGACAACCCCCTTCTTCTTCGGAGACCCAGTACTTC
TRBJ1-1 | few | TRBV4-1 | NA | CASSQGLGLQEAFF | TGCGCCAGCAGCCAAGGGTTAGGGTTGCAGGAAGCTTTCTTT
TRBJ2-1 | NA | TRBV20-1 | NA | CSAKGGRNEQFF | TGCAGTGCTAAGGGCGGACGGAATGAGCAGTTCTTC
TRBJ2-4 | few | TRBV4-3 | TRBD2 | CASSQTGTSGENIQYF | TGCGCCAGCAGCCAAACCGGGACTAGCGGGGAAAACATTCAGTACTTC
TRBJ2-5 | NA | TRBV10-3 | TRBD1 | CAISPGTGGAETQYF | TGTGCCATCAGTCCCGGGACAGGGGGCGCGGAGACCCAGTACTTC
TRBJ1-2 | NA | TRBV5-1 | NA | CASSLAPGSYGYTF | TGCGCCAGCAGCTTGGCCCCAGGGAGCTATGGCTACACCTTC
TRBJ1-2 | NA | TRBV16 | NA | CASSPTWVEGYTF | TGTGCCAGCAGCCCGACCTGGGTAGAAGGCTACACCTTC